This TCR beta chain originates from a study of a mutant IDH1 vaccine in newly diagnosed glioma. Study at large: Beginning 4-6 weeks after radiotherapy alone, or with temozolomide cycles, vaccination took place. The treated group averaged 40.4 years old and was roughly 62% male, approximately 38% female. Broader study findings: Among patients, around 93% showed immune responses induced by the vaccine.

This clone came up once. Its antigen remains unknown. Using immunoSEQ multiplex PCR, the repertoire was profiled, and TCRdb retains in-frame clones only, with some absent. The sample has roughly 34,000 clones; 81% are singletons. The CDR3 totals 13 residues. V was pared by 3 bases and J by 6 bases, with 4 bases of the junction left unmatched. The germline CDR1 and CDR2 sequences are SEHNR and FQNEAQ (reference sequence). Sample time point: week 5, during vaccination. Every vaccination contained 300 ug of the mutant IDH1 20-mer peptide and was paired with topical imiquimod. Patients carried new grade 3 or 4 IDH1-mutant astrocytomas lacking nuclear ATRX.

This TCR derives from a man aged 50 to 59 with glioma. The J gene is TRBJ1-2, the V gene TRBV7-9, with TRBD1 matching over 7 bases. The sample in question was PBMCs, obtained from a glioma patient whose treatment included an IDH1 peptide vaccine. CDR3 residues: CASSFDRADGYTF. The CDR3 DNA reads TGTGCCAGCAGCTTCGACAGGGCGGATGGCTACACCTTC.